What follows are 9 T cell receptor beta chains derived from one specimen sequenced in a study of multiple sclerosis patients with progressive multifocal leukoencephalopathy. Time point: time of PML onset. Some clones are missing from TCRdb's copy, which holds only in-frame ones; the method was immunoSEQ multiplex PCR. The data show about 32,000 clones, with roughly 90% seen just once and about 5.7% held by the top ten. The source material was PBMCs, sampled from a patient treated with natalizumab. These receptors were taken from a middle-aged woman with progressive multifocal leukoencephalopathy.

The chain links TRBV6-5 to TRBJ2-2; no clear D. Germline V CDR1 and CDR2: MNHEY, SVGAGI. Deletions cut 7 bases from V and 0 bases from J, with 9 bases between. CDR3 length: 14 residues. The CDR3 coding sequence is TGTGCCAGCACTCATTCGGCGAACACCGGGGAGCTGTTTTTT. This encodes CASTHSANTGELFF.

V gene TRBV28 combines with J gene TRBJ2-3; the D is unclear. Trimming removed 5 bases from V and 12 bases from J, with 12 bases in between. Germline CDR1 is MDHEN and CDR2 is SYDVKM. The CDR3 is 11 amino acids. The CDR3 DNA reads TGTGCCAGCAGTCAGCCAGGTCCCCAGTATTTT. It encodes CASSQPGPQYF.

This chain uses TRBV6-5 with TRBJ2-5, with TRBD1 identical over 7 bases. Germline lookup yields CDR1 MNHEY and CDR2 SVGAGI. This CDR3 comprises 13 residues. The J segment lost 5 bases and the V segment lost 5 bases, leaving 5 bases of the junction unmatched. The CDR3 bases are TGTGCCAGCAGTCAGGACAGGTGGGAGACCCAGTACTTC. Translated: CASSQDRWETQYF.

This chain connects TRBV7-2 to TRBJ1-6, with a weak D call TRBD1 (5 bases). The CDR3 covers 15 residues. Germline values: CDR1 SGHTA, CDR2 FQGNSA. V was trimmed by 5 bases and J by 9 bases, leaving 17 bases between them. CDR3 region: CASSPRARASSPLHF. CDR3 DNA sequence: TGTGCCAGCAGCCCCAGGGCACGGGCGAGTTCACCCCTCCACTTT.

The chain joins TRBV5-4 to TRBJ1-2; perhaps TRBD1 as D (5 bases). The V end was cut by 6 bases, the J end by 7 bases, with 19 bases between. CDR3 length: 14 amino acids. Germline CDR1 SGHNT, CDR2 YYREEE (reference sequence). This CDR3 is CASTPPGIRAGYTF. CDR3 bases: TGTGCCAGCACTCCTCCCGGGATCAGGGCTGGCTACACCTTC.

The V and J genes are TRBV9 and TRBJ2-7; TRBD2 matches at 7 bases. The CDR3 sequence is 15 residues long. The V segment lost 0 bases and the J segment 3 bases; nucleotides outside the gene matches: 6. Per germline, CDR1 SGDLS and CDR2 YYNGEE. The CDR3 DNA sequence: TGTGCCAGCAGCGTAGATGCGGGGGACCTCTACGAGCAGTACTTC. This gives the protein CASSVDAGDLYEQYF.

The chain uses TRBV27 and TRBJ2-7; D gene uncertain. CDR3 length: 14 amino acids. From germline, CDR1 is MNHEY and CDR2 SMNVEV (reference sequence). V lost 4 bases, J lost 3 bases, and 13 bases lay in between. As DNA, the CDR3 is TGTGCCAGCAGTTCGCCCCCCTCTCACTACGAGCAGTACTTC. It translates to CASSSPPSHYEQYF.

The chain uses TRBV19 and TRBJ2-1; D call uncertain. There are 14 residues in the CDR3. The germline V gene encodes CDR1 LNHDA and CDR2 SQIVND (reference sequence). The V end was cut by 5 bases, the J end by 7 bases, with 15 bases between. The CDR3 loop reads CASSPGLEPNEQFF. As DNA, the CDR3 is TGTGCCAGTAGTCCCGGGCTGGAGCCGAATGAGCAGTTCTTC.

The chain links TRBV7-9 to TRBJ1-5; a weak D match, TRBD1 (6 bases). The CDR3 is made up of 14 amino acids. V lost 7 bases to trimming and J lost 4 bases, with 14 bases between them. Germline V gene lookup returns CDR1 SEHNR and CDR2 FQNEAQ (reference sequence). The CDR3 spells CASTDGTWNQPQHF. The DNA for the CDR3 is TGTGCCAGCACCGACGGGACATGGAATCAGCCCCAGCATTTT.